Listed here are 7 T cell receptor beta chains from one sample, sequenced in a study of T cell responses to AZD1222 COVID-19 vaccine. The repertoire was sequenced with immunoSEQ multiplex PCR; TCRdb's copy has only in-frame clones and lacks some. The sample has tens of thousands of clones, around nine tenths seen once. The specimen was peripheral blood, collected 28 days after the second AZD1222 dose. These receptors all stem from an adult who received the AZD1222 COVID-19 vaccine.

The chain employs TRBV9 and TRBJ1-3; D call uncertain. Germline CDR1 is SGDLS and CDR2 is YYNGEE. V shed 4 bases and J shed 0 bases, with 14 bases lying between them. This CDR3 has 16 residues. The CDR3 DNA reads as TGTGCCAGCAGCTCCTCGGACGGAAGCTCTGGAAACACCATATATTTT. This translates into CASSSSDGSSGNTIYF.

V and J are TRBV29-1 and TRBJ2-1; 13 bases are shared with TRBD2. The germline gives CDR1 SQVTM, CDR2 ANQGSEA. V shed 6 bases and J 0 bases; nucleotides not matched to a gene: 5. This CDR3 region has 16 residues. The CDR3 loop reads CSVGWTSGSSYNEQFF. The CDR3 DNA follows: TGCAGCGTGGGGTGGACTAGCGGGAGCTCCTACAATGAGCAGTTCTTC.

The chain employs TRBV15 and TRBJ1-2; tentatively, D is TRBD1 (5 bases). The CDR3 length is 14 residues. V gave up 0 bases and J gave up 1 base, with 6 bases separating them. Germline CDR1 LNHNV, CDR2 YYDKDF (reference sequence). The CDR3 nucleotides read TGTGCCACCAGCAGAGACAGGGATAACTATGGCTACACCTTC. Protein: CATSRDRDNYGYTF.

This clone was picked up one time. This sequence joins TRBV9 and TRBJ2-1, with 8 bases identical to TRBD1. The germline V gene has CDR1 SGDLS and CDR2 YYNGEE. V gave up 4 bases and J gave up 3 bases; unmatched junction bases: 6. The CDR3 has 15 residues. Written as DNA, the CDR3 is TGTGCCAGCAGCTTTGGACAGGGCTTCTACAATGAGCAGTTCTTC. Translated, it gives CASSFGQGFYNEQFF.

The chain has TRBV18 and TRBJ1-1, with D tentatively TRBD1 (5 bases). CDR3 size: 14 residues. Germline-derived CDR1 and CDR2 are KGHSH and LQKENI. Trimming removed 3 bases at V and 10 bases at J, with 18 bases between. The CDR3 DNA follows: TGTGCCAGCTCACCGGCAGGGATCAACCTCGGAGCTTTCTTT. Its protein product is CASSPAGINLGAFF.

The V gene is TRBV3-1 (or the pseudogene TRBV3-2), the J gene TRBJ2-7, with TRBD2 identical over 7 bases. The germline gives CDR1 LGHDT, CDR2 YNNKEL (reference sequence). The J segment lost 2 bases and the V segment lost 4 bases, leaving 11 bases of the junction unmatched. CDR3 length equals 16 residues. The CDR3 region is CASSRTRGGSAYEQYF. The CDR3 nucleotides are TGTGCCAGCAGCCGGACTCGGGGAGGGTCCGCCTACGAGCAGTACTTC.

This sequence joins TRBV6-1 and TRBJ2-3; D not resolved. Trimming removed 1 base from V and 2 bases from J, with 7 bases in between. The CDR3 is 14 residues long. CDR1 is MNHNS, CDR2 SASEGT, per germline. The CDR3 region is CASSEGQSTDTQYF. As DNA, the CDR3 is TGTGCCAGCAGTGAAGGGCAGTCCACAGATACGCAGTATTTT.